This T cell receptor (beta chain) was observed in a study of OX40 agonist ivuxolimab in advanced cancers. Study-wide findings and caveats: The average count of expanded clones was higher among CD8+ T cells than among CD4+. Antigen targets of the expanded peripheral T cells went undetermined. CD4+ and CD8+ blood T cells expanded clonally by week 6 at 0.1 to 3.0 mg/kg. In the 0.1-3.0 mg/kg groups, partial responders showed among the lowest expansion.

The assay was immunoSEQ multiplex PCR, and TCRdb's table has in-frame clones only and misses some. The table includes about 76,000 clones, around 87% detected once. Germline CDR1 reads SGHNT; CDR2 reads YYREEE (reference sequence). There are 14 residues in the CDR3. Trimming stripped 4 bases from V and 1 base from J, with 11 bases between. As regards this clone: Its antigen is unknown.

This sequence joins TRBV5-4 and TRBJ1-1, with D possibly matching TRBD1 (5 bases). This sequence originates from an adult with an advanced solid tumor such as melanoma, head and neck, liver or kidney cancer. The input for sequencing was CD4+ or CD8+ T cells sorted from blood, taken in a trial of the OX40 agonist ivuxolimab. CDR3 nucleotides: TGTGCCAGCAGCCTGCAAACAGGGAACACTGAAGCTTTCTTT. It specifies CASSLQTGNTEAFF.